A single sample gave rise to the 22 T cell receptor beta chains below, sequenced in a study of blood T cell repertoires in COVID-19. The data were produced by immunoSEQ multiplex PCR, yet TCRdb's version contains in-frame clones alone and is incomplete. The repertoire consists of around 57,000 clones, with around nine tenths occurring once and the leading ten covering roughly 8%. Sequencing input: peripheral blood. These TCRs come from a man in his fifties or sixties with active COVID-19.

This clone has only one observation. The chain carries TRBV6-5 and TRBJ1-1, with D possibly TRBD1 on 5 matching bases. Looked up from germline, CDR1 is MNHEY and CDR2 is SVGAGI. V was pared by 10 bases and J by 4 bases, with 10 bases between. There are 11 residues in the CDR3. CDR3 in DNA: TGTGCCACCCGGAGGGGCACTGAAGCTTTCTTT. Its translation is CATRRGTEAFF.

The chain couples TRBV7-2 to TRBJ2-2; 8 bases line up with TRBD2. CDR3 length: 15 residues. Per germline, CDR1 SGHTA and CDR2 FQGNSA. Germline trimming cut 5 bases from V and 6 bases from J; bases unmatched to any gene: 8. The CDR3 region is CASSPDGRVSGELFF. CDR3 bases: TGTGCCAGCAGCCCTGACGGGAGGGTCTCCGGGGAGCTGTTTTTT.

The gene calls are TRBV9 and TRBJ2-3, with 7 positions matching TRBD2. The germline CDR1 and CDR2 sequences are SGDLS and YYNGEE. With 2 bases clipped from V and 4 bases from J, the junction kept 10 bases outside the gene matches. This CDR3 has 16 amino acids. CDR3 nucleotide sequence: TGTGCCAGCAGCGTGTTGGGAGGGACTAATGCAGATACGCAGTATTTT. Translating gives CASSVLGGTNADTQYF. Using reference TRBV9 and TRBJ2-3 for the parts outside the CDR3, the full variable domain is DSGVTQTPKHLITATGQRVTLRCSPRSGDLSVYWYQQSLDQGLQFLIQYYNGEERAKGNILERFSAQQFPDLHSELNLSSLELGDSALYFCASSVLGGTNADTQYFGPGTRLTVL.

The chain combines TRBV4-3 with TRBJ1-6, with D perhaps TRBD1 (5 bases). V lost 0 bases and J 7 bases, leaving 19 bases between the germline ends. Germline lookup yields CDR1 LGHNA and CDR2 YSLEER. The CDR3 extends over 18 amino acids. CDR3 coding DNA: TGCGCCAGCAGCCAAGATCTCGGGACTCTGGTGAGGAATTCACCCCTCCACTTT. This translates into CASSQDLGTLVRNSPLHF.

The chain is built from TRBV5-6 and TRBJ1-2; D is perhaps TRBD1 (6 bases). The germline V gene has CDR1 SGHDT and CDR2 YYEEEE. V was trimmed by 6 bases and J by 7 bases, leaving 16 bases between them. This CDR3 comprises 13 residues. In DNA, the CDR3 is TGTGCCAGCAAGCGCCCTGGGGGCGGTGGCTACACCTTC. The encoded protein is CASKRPGGGGYTF.

J is TRBJ2-1 and V is TRBV24-1; 8 bases fit TRBD2. V gave up 3 bases and J gave up 5 bases; unmatched junction bases: 5. CDR1 and CDR2 (germline): KGHDR, SFDVKD. The CDR3 covers 15 residues. The CDR3 sequence: CATSDRSGGHNEQFF. The CDR3 nucleotides are TGTGCCACCAGTGATAGGAGCGGGGGTCACAATGAGCAGTTCTTC.

The rearrangement uses TRBV28 and TRBJ1-5; 10 nucleotides line up with TRBD1. CDR1 and CDR2 from the germline V gene are MDHEN and SYDVKM. The junction had 9 bases not matched to a gene; V was cut back by 4 bases and J by 0 bases. The CDR3 has 18 residues. This chain's CDR3 is CASSSRTGGGYSNQPQHF. CDR3 DNA: TGTGCCAGCAGTTCCCGGACAGGGGGGGGTTATAGCAATCAGCCCCAGCATTTT.

This clone was observed a single time. The chain combines TRBV6-6 with TRBJ2-1; TRBD2 matches at 14 bases. The germline gives CDR1 MNHNY, CDR2 SVGAGI (reference sequence). V lost 6 bases and J lost 6; bases outside the gene matches: 7. The CDR3 totals 16 residues. The chain's CDR3 is CASRGTSGGMVNEQFF. The DNA of the CDR3 is TGTGCCAGCAGGGGGACTAGCGGGGGTATGGTCAATGAGCAGTTCTTC.

The rearrangement joins TRBV24-1 to TRBJ1-5, with TRBD1 matching over 9 bases. The CDR3 contains 16 residues. CDR1 is KGHDR, CDR2 SFDVKD, per germline. The J segment lost 11 bases and the V segment lost 4 bases, leaving 14 bases of the junction unmatched. CDR3: CATSESPGQGLGTQHF. The CDR3 DNA reads TGTGCCACCAGTGAATCCCCGGGACAGGGTCTCGGCACCCAGCATTTT.

This rearrangement joins TRBV28 to TRBJ2-3, with 9 bases matching TRBD1. CDR3 length: 16 residues. Trimming at V came to 4 bases and at J to 4 bases, leaving 9 bases not matched to a gene. The germline V gene encodes CDR1 MDHEN and CDR2 SYDVKM. In nucleotides, the CDR3 is TGTGCCAGCAGTTCCATCCGGGACAGGGAGTCAGATACGCAGTATTTT. Amino acids: CASSSIRDRESDTQYF.

The genes are TRBV7-2 and TRBJ2-7; 7 nucleotides match TRBD1. Germline CDR1 reads SGHTA; CDR2 reads FQGNSA. CDR3 size: 14 residues. V dropped 3 bases and J dropped 2; count of bases not matched to a gene: 4. Here the CDR3 reads CASSFHRGTYEQYF. CDR3 in DNA: TGTGCCAGCAGCTTCCACAGGGGCACCTACGAGCAGTACTTC. The variable domain in full, completed from reference TRBV7-2 and TRBJ2-7, reads GAGVSQSPSNKVTEKGKDVELRCDPISGHTALYWYRQSLGQGLEFLIYFQGNSAPDKSGLPSDRFSAERTGGSVSTLTIQRTQQEDSAVYLCASSFHRGTYEQYFGPGTRLTVT.

The chain couples TRBV27 to TRBJ2-2; D perhaps matches TRBD1 (8 bases). There are 17 residues in the CDR3. Deletions cut 4 bases from V and 2 bases from J, with 17 bases between. Germline V gene lookup returns CDR1 MNHEY and CDR2 SMNVEV (reference sequence). The CDR3 sequence: CASSYGRTGINTGELFF. DNA for the CDR3: TGTGCCAGCAGTTACGGGAGGACAGGGATTAACACCGGGGAGCTGTTTTTT.

The genes are TRBV6-1 and TRBJ2-7; TRBD1 agrees at 9 bases. The length of the CDR3 is 16 residues. CDR1 and CDR2 from the germline V gene are MNHNS and SASEGT. V shed 4 bases and J 5 bases; nucleotides not matched to a gene: 12. CDR3 coding DNA: TGTGCCAGCAGTGGCTACAGGGGGCAACCCTACGACGAGCAGTACTTC. As protein: CASSGYRGQPYDEQYF.

This clone has a single count. Written as DNA, the CDR3 is TGTGCCAGCAGCCTGGACCAGGGCACTGAAGCTTTCTTT. Translating it yields CASSLDQGTEAFF. The gene calls are TRBV12-3 or TRBV12-4 and TRBJ1-1; tentative D call: TRBD1 (5 bases). V lost 6 bases to trimming and J lost 4 bases, with 12 bases between them. This CDR3 is built from 13 residues.

The chain links TRBV30 to TRBJ1-1; TRBD1 matches 8 bases. The CDR3 consists of 14 residues. Germline CDR1 GTSNPN, CDR2 SVGIG (reference sequence). V was pared by 4 bases and J by 5 bases, with 9 bases of the junction left unmatched. The chain's CDR3 is CAWILQGVQTEAFF. Here the CDR3 DNA reads TGTGCCTGGATACTACAGGGGGTGCAAACTGAAGCTTTCTTT.

This chain links TRBV7-2 with TRBJ2-1; 8 bases are a match to TRBD1. The CDR3 runs to 15 residues. After removal of 1 base from V and 4 bases from J, the junction contained 3 bases not matched to a gene. Per germline, CDR1 SGHTA and CDR2 FQGNSA. CDR3 sequence reads: CASSLGRGQYNEQFF. For the CDR3, the DNA is TGTGCCAGCAGCTTAGGCAGGGGGCAATACAATGAGCAGTTCTTC.

V is TRBV7-9 and J is TRBJ1-6; TRBD1 agrees at 8 bases. The CDR3 runs to 17 residues. Germline CDR1 reads SEHNR; CDR2 reads FQNEAQ (reference sequence). V was pared by 5 bases and J by 5 bases, with 11 bases of the junction left unmatched. The CDR3 DNA follows: TGTGCCAGCAGCCTAACGTCCGGGACAGGAAATAATTCACCCCTCCACTTT. Residues: CASSLTSGTGNNSPLHF.

V is TRBV18 and J is TRBJ1-1; no clear D. Germline V lookup: CDR1 KGHSH, CDR2 LQKENI. Between the trimmed V and J ends, which lost 0 bases and 0 bases, there was a span of 8 bases. This CDR3 region has 15 residues. This CDR3 is CASSPPTRVNTEAFF. The CDR3 bases are TGTGCCAGCTCACCACCGACCCGGGTGAACACTGAAGCTTTCTTT.

The chain joins TRBV7-2 to TRBJ2-2; 12 positions agree with TRBD2. This CDR3 region has 16 residues. The junction had 7 bases not matched to a gene; V was cut back by 3 bases and J by 8 bases. Germline CDR1 reads SGHTA; CDR2 reads FQGNSA. Here the CDR3 DNA reads TGTGCCAGCAGCTTCGGACCGGGGACTAGCGGGGGGGAGCTGTTTTTT. Translated: CASSFGPGTSGGELFF.

The rearrangement links TRBV7-2 to TRBJ2-1, with TRBD2 identical over 8 bases. In germline, CDR1 is SGHTA, CDR2 FQGNSA. The J segment lost 0 bases and the V segment lost 1 base, leaving 2 bases of the junction unmatched. This CDR3 spans 16 amino acids. The CDR3 protein is CASSLELAVSYNEQFF. CDR3 coding DNA: TGTGCCAGCAGCTTAGAACTAGCGGTCTCCTACAATGAGCAGTTCTTC.

This chain connects TRBV4-2 to TRBJ2-7; 11 bases are shared with TRBD2. This CDR3 contains 17 residues. V was pared by 1 base and J by 6 bases, with 11 bases of the junction left unmatched. CDR1 and CDR2 from the germline V gene are LGHNA and YNFKEQ. The CDR3 sequence is CASSQVGLAGESREQYF. CDR3 in DNA: TGTGCCAGCAGCCAAGTAGGACTAGCGGGCGAATCACGCGAGCAGTACTTC.

V and J are TRBV5-6 and TRBJ2-1, with 7 nucleotides matching TRBD2. In germline, CDR1 is SGHDT, CDR2 YYEEEE. The CDR3 runs to 16 residues. Trimming cost V 0 bases and J 5 bases; bases outside gene matches: 8. Here the CDR3 reads CASSLVSPSGHNEQFF. CDR3 DNA: TGTGCCAGCAGCTTGGTGTCGCCTAGCGGCCACAATGAGCAGTTCTTC.